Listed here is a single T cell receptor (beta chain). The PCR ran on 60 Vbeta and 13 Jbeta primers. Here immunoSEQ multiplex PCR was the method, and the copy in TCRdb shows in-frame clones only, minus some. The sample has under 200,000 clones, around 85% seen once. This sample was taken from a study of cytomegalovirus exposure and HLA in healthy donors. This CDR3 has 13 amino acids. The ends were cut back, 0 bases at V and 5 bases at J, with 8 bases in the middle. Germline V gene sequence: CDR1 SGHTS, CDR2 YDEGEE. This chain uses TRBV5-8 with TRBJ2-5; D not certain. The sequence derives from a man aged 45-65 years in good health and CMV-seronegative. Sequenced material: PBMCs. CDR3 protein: CASSLAVMETQYF. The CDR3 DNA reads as TGTGCCAGCAGCTTGGCGGTCATGGAGACCCAGTACTTC.